The present TCR beta chain was sequenced within a study of blood T cell repertoires in COVID-19. Background on the study: Sample material is recorded as cDNA or gDNA derived from T cells, B-cell-depleted T cells, or PBMCs.

As originally analysed: Estimates of nucleated cell counts were drawn from the amplification of reference gene primers. Clones were read by immunoSEQ multiplex PCR, and TCRdb kept only the in-frame ones, dropping some. The DNA was the basis for D and trimming; V, J and clone size are from that table. The data show fewer than 450,000 clones, more than 75% seen once. Germline trimming cut 5 bases from V and 1 base from J; bases unmatched to any gene: 15. The CDR3 spans 19 residues. CDR1 is KGHDR and CDR2 is SFDVKD in the germline V gene. The chain couples TRBV24-1 to TRBJ2-3; 9 bases map to TRBD2. The source of this sequence is a woman under 30 who had recovered from COVID-19. The sequenced material came from peripheral blood. The CDR3 sequence is CATSAAPLAGVPRTDTQYF. The CDR3, as DNA: TGTGCCACCAGTGCCGCCCCTTTAGCGGGAGTGCCACGCACAGATACGCAGTATTTT.